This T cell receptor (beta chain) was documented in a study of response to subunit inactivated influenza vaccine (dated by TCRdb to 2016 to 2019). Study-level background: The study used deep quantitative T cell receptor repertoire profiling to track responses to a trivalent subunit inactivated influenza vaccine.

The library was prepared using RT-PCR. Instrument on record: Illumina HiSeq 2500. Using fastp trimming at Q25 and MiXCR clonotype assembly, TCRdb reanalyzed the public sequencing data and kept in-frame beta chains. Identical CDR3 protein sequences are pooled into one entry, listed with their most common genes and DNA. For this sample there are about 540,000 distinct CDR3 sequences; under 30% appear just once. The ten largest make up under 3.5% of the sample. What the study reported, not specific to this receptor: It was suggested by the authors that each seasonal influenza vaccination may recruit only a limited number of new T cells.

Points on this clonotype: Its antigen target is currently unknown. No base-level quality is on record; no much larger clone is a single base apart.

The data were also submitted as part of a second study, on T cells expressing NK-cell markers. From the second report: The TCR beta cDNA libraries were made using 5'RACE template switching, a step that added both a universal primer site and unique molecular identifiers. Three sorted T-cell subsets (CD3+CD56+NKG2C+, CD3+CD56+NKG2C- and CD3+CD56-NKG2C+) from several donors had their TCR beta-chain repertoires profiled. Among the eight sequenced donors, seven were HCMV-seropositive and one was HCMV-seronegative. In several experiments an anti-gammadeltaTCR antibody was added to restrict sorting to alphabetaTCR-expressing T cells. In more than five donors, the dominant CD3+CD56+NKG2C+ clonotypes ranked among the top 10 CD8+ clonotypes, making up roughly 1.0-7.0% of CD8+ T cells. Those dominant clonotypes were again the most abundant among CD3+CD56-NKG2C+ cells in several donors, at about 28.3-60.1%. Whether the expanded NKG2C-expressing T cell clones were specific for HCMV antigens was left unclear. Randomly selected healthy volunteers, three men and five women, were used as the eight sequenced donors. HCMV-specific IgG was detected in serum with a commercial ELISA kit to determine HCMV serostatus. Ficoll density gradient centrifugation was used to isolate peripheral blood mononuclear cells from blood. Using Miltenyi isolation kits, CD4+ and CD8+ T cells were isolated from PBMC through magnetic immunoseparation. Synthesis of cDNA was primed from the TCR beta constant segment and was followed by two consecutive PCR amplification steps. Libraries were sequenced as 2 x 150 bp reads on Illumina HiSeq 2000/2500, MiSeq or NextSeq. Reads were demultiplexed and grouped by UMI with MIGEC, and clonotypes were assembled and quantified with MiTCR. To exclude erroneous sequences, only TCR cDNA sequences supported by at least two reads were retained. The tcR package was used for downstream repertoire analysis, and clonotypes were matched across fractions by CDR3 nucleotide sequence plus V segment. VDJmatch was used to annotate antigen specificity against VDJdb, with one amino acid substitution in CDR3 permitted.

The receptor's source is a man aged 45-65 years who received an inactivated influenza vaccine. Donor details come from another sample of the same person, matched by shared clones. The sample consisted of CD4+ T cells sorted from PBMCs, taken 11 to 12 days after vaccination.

The CDR3 has the sequence CASSLGSGGVRETQYF. In nucleotide form, the sequence is TGTGCCAGCAGCCTGGGTAGCGGGGGGGTAAGAGAGACCCAGTACTTC. The chain is made from TRBV7-2 and TRBJ2-5; 11 central nucleotides agree with TRBD2. Germline trimming: 5 bases from V, 4 bases from J; junction bases outside gene matches: 9. The CDR3 sequence holds 16 residues, the cysteine and phenylalanine included. This entry keeps only the CDR3 DNA: 48 bases, framed from base 1. CDR1 is given as SGHTA and CDR2 as FQGNSA, both from the germline V gene. With the portions outside the CDR3 filled from the reference TRBV7-2 and TRBJ2-5 genes, the complete variable region becomes GAGVSQSPSNKVTEKGKDVELRCDPISGHTALYWYRQSLGQGLEFLIYFQGNSAPDKSGLPSDRFSAERTGGSVSTLTIQRTQQEDSAVYLCASSLGSGGVRETQYFGPGTRLLVL.